Below are 3 T cell receptor beta chains sequenced from a single sample in a study of blood T cells in healthy people across ages. Using a J-beta primer mix together with a sample-barcoded 5' primer, a second PCR was run for 7 to 11 cycles. TCRdb itself ran the 5' RACE reads through MiXCR, one entry per CDR3 protein. The sample lists under 800,000 distinct CDR3 sequences, under 25% seen once, with approximately 3.6% in the top ten. The sample taken for sequencing was blood. These receptors were taken from a man in his sixties or seventies in good health.

This sequence joins TRBV4-3 and TRBJ2-2; maybe TRBD2 (6 bases). Germline V gives CDR1 LGHNA, CDR2 YSLEER. This CDR3 spans 17 amino acids. Between the trimmed V and J ends, which lost 4 bases and 1 base, there was a span of 16 bases. The CDR3 is CASSRNRVSGNTGELFF. The CDR3 region has the DNA TGCGCCAGCAGCCGAAACCGTGTTAGCGGGAACACCGGGGAGCTGTTTTTT.

This clonotype turned up a few times. The chain is built from TRBV28 and TRBJ2-5, with D possibly TRBD1 on 5 matching bases. The CDR3 covers 15 residues. Deletions cut 3 bases from V and 11 bases from J, with 22 bases between. CDR1 and CDR2 from the germline V gene are MDHEN and SYDVKM. This CDR3 is CASSFWQGSTREQYF. The CDR3 DNA sequence: TGTGCCAGCAGTTTTTGGCAGGGAAGTACTCGTGAGCAGTACTTC. The full variable domain, with the rest looked up from reference TRBV28 and TRBJ2-5, is DVKVTQSSRYLVKRTGEKVFLECVQDMDHENMFWYRQDPGLGLRLIYFSYDVKMKEKGDIPEGYSVSREKKERFSLILESASTNQTSMYLCASSFWQGSTREQYFGPGTRLLVL.

The V gene is TRBV10-3, the J gene TRBJ2-5; D not resolved. The CDR3 runs to 11 residues. From germline, CDR1 is ENHRY and CDR2 SYGVKD. Trimming took 5 bases from V and 11 from J, leaving 12 bases between them. The DNA of the CDR3 is TGTGCCATCAGTACGTCCGAAGAGCAGTACTTC. Translated, it gives CAISTSEEQYF.